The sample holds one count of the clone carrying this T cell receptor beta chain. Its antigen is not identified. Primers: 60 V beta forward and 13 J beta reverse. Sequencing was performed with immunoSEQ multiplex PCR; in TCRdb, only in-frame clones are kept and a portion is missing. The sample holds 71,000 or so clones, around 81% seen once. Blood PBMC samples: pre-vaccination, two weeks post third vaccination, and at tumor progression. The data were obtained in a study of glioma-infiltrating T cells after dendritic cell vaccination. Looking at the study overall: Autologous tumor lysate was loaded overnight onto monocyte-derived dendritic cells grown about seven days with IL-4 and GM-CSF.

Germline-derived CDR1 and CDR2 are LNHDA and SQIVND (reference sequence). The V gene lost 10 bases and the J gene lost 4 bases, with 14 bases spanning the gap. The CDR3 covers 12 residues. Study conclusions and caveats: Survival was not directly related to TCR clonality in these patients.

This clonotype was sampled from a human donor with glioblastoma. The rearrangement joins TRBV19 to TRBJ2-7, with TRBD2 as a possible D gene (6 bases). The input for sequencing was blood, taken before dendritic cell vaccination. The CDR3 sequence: CATAGLPYEQYF. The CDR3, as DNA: TGTGCCACCGCGGGACTGCCGTACGAGCAGTACTTC.